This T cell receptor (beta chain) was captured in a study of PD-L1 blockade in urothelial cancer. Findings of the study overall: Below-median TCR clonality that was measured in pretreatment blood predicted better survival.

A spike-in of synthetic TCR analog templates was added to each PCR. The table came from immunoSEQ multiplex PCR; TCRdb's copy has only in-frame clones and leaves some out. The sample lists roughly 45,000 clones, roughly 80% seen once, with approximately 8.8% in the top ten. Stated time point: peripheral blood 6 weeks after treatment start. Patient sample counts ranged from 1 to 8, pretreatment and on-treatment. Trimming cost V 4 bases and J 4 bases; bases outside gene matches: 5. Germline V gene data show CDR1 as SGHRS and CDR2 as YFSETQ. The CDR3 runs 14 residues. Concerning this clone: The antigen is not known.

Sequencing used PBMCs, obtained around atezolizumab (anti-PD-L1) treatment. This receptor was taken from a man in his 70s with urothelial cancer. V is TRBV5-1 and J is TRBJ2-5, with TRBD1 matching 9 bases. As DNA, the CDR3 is TGCGCCAGCAGCGCACAGGGGGCTAGAGAGACCCAGTACTTC. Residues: CASSAQGARETQYF.